This T cell receptor (beta chain) was documented in a study of T cell changes during pregnancy in multiple sclerosis. Only in-frame clones appear in the TCRdb table, and some are missing; sequencing was by immunoSEQ multiplex PCR. This sample has around 92,000 clones, with about 93% found just once. Germline CDR1 LNHDA, CDR2 SQIVND (reference sequence). The CDR3 loop spans 17 amino acids. Trimming cost V 5 bases and J 0 bases; bases outside gene matches: 9. V and J are TRBV19 and TRBJ2-3, with TRBD2 matching 9 bases. The sequencing used peripheral blood, collected in the first trimester of pregnancy. The receptor's source is a female donor with multiple sclerosis, enrolled in a pregnancy study. The CDR3 is CASSPLGLAPSTDTQYF. In DNA form, the CDR3 reads TGTGCCAGTAGTCCCCTTGGACTAGCGCCTAGCACAGATACGCAGTATTTT. Full variable domain (remainder filled in from reference TRBV19 and TRBJ2-3): DGGITQSPKYLFRKEGQNVTLSCEQNLNHDAMYWYRQDPGQGLRLIYYSQIVNDFQKGDIAEGYSVSREKKESFPLTVTSAQKNPTAFYLCASSPLGLAPSTDTQYFGPGTRLTVL.